The rows below give T cell receptor beta chains drawn from one sample of a study of CD8 T cells in ankylosing spondylitis. MiXCR, applied by TCRdb to the 5' RACE reads, yields one record per CDR3 protein. There are approximately 35,000 distinct CDR3 sequences in the sample; 12% to 15% occur only once, and approximately 40% lies in the top ten. The sequenced sample was blood. All receptors derive from a male donor with ankylosing spondylitis or in good health (not recorded which). Both conserved end residues are trimmed from each CDR3. Clone size appears in some rows only: once, few, many, or a class for an expanded clone.

clone size | CDR3 length | J gene | V gene | CDR3 protein
few | 13 | TRBJ2-7 | TRBV5-1 | ASSLAAAGVYEQY
NA | 14 | TRBJ2-3 | TRBV7-2 | ASSLGGESGTDTQY
few | 13 | TRBJ1-1 | TRBV9 | ASSPRSTVNTEAF
many | 12 | TRBJ2-7 | TRBV29-1 | SASGTGGSYEQY
NA | 12 | TRBJ1-4 | TRBV5-4 | ASSRRTGNEKLF
NA | 11 | TRBJ1-1 | TRBV28 | ASSLGPDTEAF
NA | 11 | TRBJ1-1 | TRBV20-1 | SAALQANTEAF
NA | 10 | TRBJ2-5 | TRBV12-3/TRBV12-4 | ASSPPGETQY
few | 12 | TRBJ2-3 | TRBV29-1 | SVEGGPSTDTQY
NA | 11 | TRBJ2-4 | TRBV19 | ASSGSPKNIQY
few | 12 | TRBJ2-4 | TRBV20-1 | SAPRGLAKNIQY
NA | 14 | TRBJ2-2 | TRBV10-3 | AISDPFRRDTGELF
many | 12 | TRBJ2-3 | TRBV2 | ASSRDRGTDTQY
few | 13 | TRBJ2-2 | TRBV9 | ASSVSGANTGELF
NA | 12 | TRBJ2-2 | TRBV6-5 | ASSTHRGTGELF
few | 11 | TRBJ1-5 | TRBV28 | ASSLQAHQPQH
NA | 11 | TRBJ2-1 | TRBV28 | ASSFQRYNEQF
few | 13 | TRBJ2-1 | TRBV20-1 | SARTQQRGYNEQF
NA | 13 | TRBJ2-1 | TRBV16 | ASSRGQGVTNEQF
many | 13 | TRBJ2-2 | TRBV28 | ASRRSGSIVGELF
NA | 13 | TRBJ2-2 | TRBV20-1 | SASGGRTNTGELF
NA | 12 | TRBJ1-1 | TRBV5-1 | ASANVGRNTEAF
few | 10 | TRBJ2-7 | TRBV27 | ASSQGNQKQY
NA | 12 | TRBJ2-7 | TRBV4-1 | ASSEGQGTYEQY
NA | 11 | TRBJ2-7 | TRBV5-5 | ASSFLPSYEQY
few | 10 | TRBJ1-2 | TRBV4-3 | ASSQGQGGYT
NA | 13 | TRBJ1-3 | TRBV12-3/TRBV12-4 | ASSLLGSSGNTIY
few | 12 | TRBJ2-7 | TRBV5-1 | ASTTSGSSYEQY
few | 14 | TRBJ2-5 | TRBV10-3 | AISDMGPQDGETQY
many | 14 | TRBJ2-4 | TRBV4-3 | ASSQGYNRYKNIQY
NA | 13 | TRBJ2-1 | TRBV7-3 | ASSLPGTSESEQF
NA | 14 | TRBJ2-2 | TRBV7-3 | ASSPWDIHSTGELF
NA | 13 | TRBJ1-1 | TRBV7-2 | ASSEQGVGYTEAF
few | 12 | TRBJ1-4 | TRBV12-3/TRBV12-4 | ASSPRPSLEKLF
few | 13 | TRBJ2-7 | TRBV7-2 | ASSPPGTVNYEQY
NA | 11 | TRBJ2-5 | TRBV5-1 | ASSLVGEKTQY
few | 13 | TRBJ2-7 | TRBV12-3/TRBV12-4 | ASSPEDRGGYEQY
NA | 13 | TRBJ2-7 | TRBV28 | ASRPQRRVLGEQY
NA | 9 | TRBJ2-7 | TRBV27 | ASSTGYEQY
few | 11 | TRBJ2-5 | TRBV20-1 | SARGREQETQY
NA | 10 | TRBJ1-1 | TRBV5-1 | ASNPGRAFAF
NA | 11 | TRBJ1-2 | TRBV30 | AWSAREAYGYT
NA | 13 | TRBJ2-1 | TRBV28 | ASSSAGDDYNEQF
NA | 9 | TRBJ1-2 | TRBV7-2 | ASRTGYGYT
few | 12 | TRBJ1-1 | TRBV29-1 | SADTGTTNTEAF
few | 12 | TRBJ2-2 | TRBV20-1 | SAINPHSTGELF
few | 12 | TRBJ2-2 | TRBV5-1 | ASNSAAQGGELF
NA | 13 | TRBJ2-5 | TRBV7-9 | ASSLVVQGTETQY
few | 13 | TRBJ2-1 | TRBV28 | ASSPLRSLGDEQF
many | 19 | TRBJ1-4 | TRBV28 | ASSLHPVQGGPFATNEKLF
NA | 11 | TRBJ2-4 | TRBV10-3 | AISDGTGNIQY
NA | 13 | TRBJ2-1 | TRBV7-2 | ASSYGGLAGHEQF
NA | 10 | TRBJ1-2 | TRBV19 | ASSSALNGYT